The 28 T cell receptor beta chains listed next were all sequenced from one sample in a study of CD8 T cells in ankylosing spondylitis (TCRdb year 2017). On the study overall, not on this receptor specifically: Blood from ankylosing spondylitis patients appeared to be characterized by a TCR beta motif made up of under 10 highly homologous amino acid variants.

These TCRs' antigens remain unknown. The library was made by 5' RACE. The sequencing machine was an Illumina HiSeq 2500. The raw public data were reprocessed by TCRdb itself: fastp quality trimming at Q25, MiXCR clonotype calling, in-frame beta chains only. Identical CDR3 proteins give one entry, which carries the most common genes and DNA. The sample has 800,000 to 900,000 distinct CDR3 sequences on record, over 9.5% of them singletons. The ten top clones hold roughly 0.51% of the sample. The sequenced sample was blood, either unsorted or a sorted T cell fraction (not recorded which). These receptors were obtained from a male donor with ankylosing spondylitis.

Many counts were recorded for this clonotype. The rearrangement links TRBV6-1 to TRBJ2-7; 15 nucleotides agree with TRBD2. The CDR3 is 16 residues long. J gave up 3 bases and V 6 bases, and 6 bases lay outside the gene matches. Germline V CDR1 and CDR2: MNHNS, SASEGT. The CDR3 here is CASSRGLAGGGYEQYF. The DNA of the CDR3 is TGTGCCAGCAGCCGTGGACTAGCGGGAGGGGGCTACGAGCAGTACTTC.

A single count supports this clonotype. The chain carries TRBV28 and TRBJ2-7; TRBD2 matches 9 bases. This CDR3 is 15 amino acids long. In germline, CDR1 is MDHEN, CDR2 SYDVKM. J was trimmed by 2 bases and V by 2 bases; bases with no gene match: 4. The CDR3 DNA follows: TGTGCCAGCAGTTTAGCTAGCGGGATTACCTACGAGCAGTACTTC. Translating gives CASSLASGITYEQYF. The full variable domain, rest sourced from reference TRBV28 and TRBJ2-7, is DVKVTQSSRYLVKRTGEKVFLECVQDMDHENMFWYRQDPGLGLRLIYFSYDVKMKEKGDIPEGYSVSREKKERFSLILESASTNQTSMYLCASSLASGITYEQYFGPGTRLTVT.

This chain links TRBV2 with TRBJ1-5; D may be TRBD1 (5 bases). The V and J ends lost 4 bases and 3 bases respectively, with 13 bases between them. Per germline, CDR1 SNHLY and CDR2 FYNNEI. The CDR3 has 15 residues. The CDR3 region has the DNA TGTGCCAGCAGTGCCCGCAGGGTATCCAATCAGCCCCAGCATTTT. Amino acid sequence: CASSARRVSNQPQHF.

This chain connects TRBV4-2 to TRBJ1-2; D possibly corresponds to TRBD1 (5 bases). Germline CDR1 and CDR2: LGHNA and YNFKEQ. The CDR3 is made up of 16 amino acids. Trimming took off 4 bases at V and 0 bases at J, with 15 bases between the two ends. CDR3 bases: TGTGCCAGCAGCCGAGCAGGGACGGCTACTAACTATGGCTACACCTTC. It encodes CASSRAGTATNYGYTF.

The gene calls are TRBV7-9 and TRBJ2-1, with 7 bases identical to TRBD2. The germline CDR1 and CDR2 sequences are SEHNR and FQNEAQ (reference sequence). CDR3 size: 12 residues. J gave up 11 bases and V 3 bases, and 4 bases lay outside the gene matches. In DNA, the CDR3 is TGTGCCAGCAGCTTCGTGACTAGCCAGCAGTTCTTC. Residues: CASSFVTSQQFF.

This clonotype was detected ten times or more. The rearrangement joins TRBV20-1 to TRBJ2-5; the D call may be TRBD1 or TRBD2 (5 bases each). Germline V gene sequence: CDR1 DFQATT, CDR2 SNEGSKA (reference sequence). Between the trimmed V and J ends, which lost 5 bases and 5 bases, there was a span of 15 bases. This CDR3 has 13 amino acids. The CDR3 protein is CSAGGPREETQYF. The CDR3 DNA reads TGCAGTGCTGGGGGACCCAGGGAGGAGACCCAGTACTTC.

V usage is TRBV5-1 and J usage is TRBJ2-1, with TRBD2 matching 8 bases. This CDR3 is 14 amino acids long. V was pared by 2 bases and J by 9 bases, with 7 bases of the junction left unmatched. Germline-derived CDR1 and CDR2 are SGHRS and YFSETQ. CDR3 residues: CASSFSAGAAEQFF. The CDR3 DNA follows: TGCGCCAGCAGCTTTTCAGCGGGAGCAGCTGAGCAGTTCTTC.

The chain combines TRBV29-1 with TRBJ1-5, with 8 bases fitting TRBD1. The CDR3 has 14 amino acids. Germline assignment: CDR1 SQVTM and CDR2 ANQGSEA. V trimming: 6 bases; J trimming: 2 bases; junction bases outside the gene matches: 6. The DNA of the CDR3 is TGCAGCGTCACCCTGACAGGGGGCAATCAGCCCCAGCATTTT. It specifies CSVTLTGGNQPQHF. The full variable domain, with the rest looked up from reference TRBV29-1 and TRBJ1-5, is SAVISQKPSRDICQRGTSLTIQCQVDSQVTMMFWYRQQPGQSLTLIATANQGSEATYESGFVIDKFPISRPNLTFSTLTVSNMSPEDSSIYLCSVTLTGGNQPQHFGDGTRLSIL.

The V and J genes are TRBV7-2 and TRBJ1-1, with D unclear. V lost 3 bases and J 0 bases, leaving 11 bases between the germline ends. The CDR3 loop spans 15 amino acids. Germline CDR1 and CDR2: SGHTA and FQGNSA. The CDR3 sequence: CASSFQDLMNTEAFF. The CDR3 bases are TGTGCCAGCAGCTTCCAAGACCTCATGAACACTGAAGCTTTCTTT.

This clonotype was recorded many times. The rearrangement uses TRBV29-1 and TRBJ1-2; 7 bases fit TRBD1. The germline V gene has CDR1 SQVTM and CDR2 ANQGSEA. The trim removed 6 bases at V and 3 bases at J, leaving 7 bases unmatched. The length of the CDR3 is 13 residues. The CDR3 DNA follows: TGCAGCGTCAGGACAGGAAGAGACTATGGCTACACCTTC. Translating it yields CSVRTGRDYGYTF.

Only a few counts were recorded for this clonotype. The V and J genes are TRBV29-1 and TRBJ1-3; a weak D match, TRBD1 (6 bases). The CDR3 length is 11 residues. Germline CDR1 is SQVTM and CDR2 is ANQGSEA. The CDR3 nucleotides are TGCGGAGGGGGTAGAGGAAACACCATATATTTT. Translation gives CGGGRGNTIYF.

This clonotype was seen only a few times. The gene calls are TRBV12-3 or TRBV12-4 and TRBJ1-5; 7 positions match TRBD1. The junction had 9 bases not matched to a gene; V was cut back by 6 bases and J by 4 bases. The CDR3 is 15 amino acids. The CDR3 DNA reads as TGTGCCAGCAGCCCGCGGGCAGGGGGGAATCAGCCCCAGCATTTT. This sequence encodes CASSPRAGGNQPQHF.

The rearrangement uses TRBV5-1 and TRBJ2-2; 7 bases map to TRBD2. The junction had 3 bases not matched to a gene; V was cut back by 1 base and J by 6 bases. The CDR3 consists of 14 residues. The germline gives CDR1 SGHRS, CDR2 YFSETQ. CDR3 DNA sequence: TGCGCCAGCAGCTTGAGCGGGGACCCCGGGGAGCTGTTTTTT. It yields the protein CASSLSGDPGELFF.

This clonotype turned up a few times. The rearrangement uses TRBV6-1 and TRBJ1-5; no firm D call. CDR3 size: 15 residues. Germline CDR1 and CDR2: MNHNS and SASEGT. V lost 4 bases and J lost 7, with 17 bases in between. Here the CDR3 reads CASSATPDRAQPQHF. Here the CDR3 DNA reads TGTGCCAGCAGTGCTACTCCTGACCGGGCGCAGCCCCAGCATTTT.

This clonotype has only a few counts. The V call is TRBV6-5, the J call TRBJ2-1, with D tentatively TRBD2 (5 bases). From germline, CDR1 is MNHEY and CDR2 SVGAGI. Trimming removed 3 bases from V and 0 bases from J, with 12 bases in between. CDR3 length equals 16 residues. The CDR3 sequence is CASSYFGESSYNEQFF. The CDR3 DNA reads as TGTGCCAGCAGTTATTTTGGGGAGAGCTCCTACAATGAGCAGTTCTTC.

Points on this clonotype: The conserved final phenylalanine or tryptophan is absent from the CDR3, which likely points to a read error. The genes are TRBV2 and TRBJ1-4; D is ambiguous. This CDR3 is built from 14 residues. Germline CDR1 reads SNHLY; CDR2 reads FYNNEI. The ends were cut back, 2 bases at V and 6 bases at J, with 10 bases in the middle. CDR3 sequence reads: CASSEQAPDEKLFL. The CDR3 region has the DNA TGTGCCAGCAGTGAACAGGCGCCGGATGAAAAACTGTTTCTT.

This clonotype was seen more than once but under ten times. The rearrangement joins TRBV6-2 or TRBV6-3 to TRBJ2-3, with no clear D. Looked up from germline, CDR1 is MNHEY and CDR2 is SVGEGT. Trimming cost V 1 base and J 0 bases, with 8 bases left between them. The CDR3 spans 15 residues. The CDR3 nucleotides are TGTGCCAGCAGTTACTGGACGGGTAGCACAGATACGCAGTATTTT. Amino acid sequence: CASSYWTGSTDTQYF.

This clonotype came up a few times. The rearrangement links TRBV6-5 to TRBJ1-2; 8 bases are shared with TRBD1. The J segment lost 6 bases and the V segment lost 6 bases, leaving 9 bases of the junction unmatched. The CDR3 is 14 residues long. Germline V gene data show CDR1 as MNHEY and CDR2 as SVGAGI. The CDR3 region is CASRYRGYINGYTF. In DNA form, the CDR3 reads TGTGCCAGCAGATACAGGGGGTACATTAATGGCTACACCTTC.

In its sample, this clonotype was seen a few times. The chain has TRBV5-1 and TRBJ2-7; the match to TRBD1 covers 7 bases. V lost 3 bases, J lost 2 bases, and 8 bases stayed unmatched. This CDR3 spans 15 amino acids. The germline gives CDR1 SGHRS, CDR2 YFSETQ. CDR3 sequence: CASSYRQGVTYEQYF. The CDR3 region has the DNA TGCGCCAGCAGCTACCGACAGGGAGTCACCTACGAGCAGTACTTC.

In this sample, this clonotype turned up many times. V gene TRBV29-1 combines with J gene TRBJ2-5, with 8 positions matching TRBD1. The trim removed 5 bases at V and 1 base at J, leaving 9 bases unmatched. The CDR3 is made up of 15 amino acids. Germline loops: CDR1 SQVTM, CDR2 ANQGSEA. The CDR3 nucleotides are TGCAGCGTTAAGTCCGGGACAGGCGCCCAAGAGACCCAGTACTTC. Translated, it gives CSVKSGTGAQETQYF.

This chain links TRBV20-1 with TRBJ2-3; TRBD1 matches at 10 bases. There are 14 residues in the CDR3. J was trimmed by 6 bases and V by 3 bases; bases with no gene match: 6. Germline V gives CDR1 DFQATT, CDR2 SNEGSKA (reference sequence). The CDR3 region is CSASDRGLGDTQYF. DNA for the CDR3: TGCAGTGCTAGCGACAGGGGGCTTGGGGATACGCAGTATTTT.

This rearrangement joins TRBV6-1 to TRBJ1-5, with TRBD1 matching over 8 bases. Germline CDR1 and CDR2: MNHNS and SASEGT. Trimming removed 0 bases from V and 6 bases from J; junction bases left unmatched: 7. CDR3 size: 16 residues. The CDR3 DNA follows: TGTGCCAGCAGTGAAGCGTCAGGGGGCGGGGCTCAGCCCCAGCATTTT. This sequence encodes CASSEASGGGAQPQHF.

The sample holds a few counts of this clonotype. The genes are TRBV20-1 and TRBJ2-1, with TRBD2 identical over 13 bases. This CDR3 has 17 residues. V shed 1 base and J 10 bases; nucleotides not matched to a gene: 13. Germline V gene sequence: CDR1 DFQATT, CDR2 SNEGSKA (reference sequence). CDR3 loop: CSARVRAGLAGNLEQFF. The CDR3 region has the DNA TGCAGTGCTAGAGTAAGGGCGGGACTAGCGGGAAATTTAGAGCAGTTCTTC.

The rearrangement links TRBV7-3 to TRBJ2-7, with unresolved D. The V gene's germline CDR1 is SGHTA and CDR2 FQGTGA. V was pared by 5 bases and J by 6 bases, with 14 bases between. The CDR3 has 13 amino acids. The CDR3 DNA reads TGTGCCAGCAGCCTCAAGTCGGGCACCGAGCAGTACTTC. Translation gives CASSLKSGTEQYF.

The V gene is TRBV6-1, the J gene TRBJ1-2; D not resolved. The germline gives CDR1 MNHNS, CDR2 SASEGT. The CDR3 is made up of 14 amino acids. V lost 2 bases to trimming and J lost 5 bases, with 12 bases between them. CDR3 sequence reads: CASSEHSLNYGYTF. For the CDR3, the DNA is TGTGCCAGCAGTGAACACAGCTTAAATTATGGCTACACCTTC.

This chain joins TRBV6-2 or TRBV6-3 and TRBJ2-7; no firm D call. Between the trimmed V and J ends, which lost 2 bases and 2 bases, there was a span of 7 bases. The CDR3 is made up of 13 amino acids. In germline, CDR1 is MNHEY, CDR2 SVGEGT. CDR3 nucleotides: TGTGCCAGCAGTTACGCCAGCGCCTACGAGCAGTACTTC. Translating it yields CASSYASAYEQYF.

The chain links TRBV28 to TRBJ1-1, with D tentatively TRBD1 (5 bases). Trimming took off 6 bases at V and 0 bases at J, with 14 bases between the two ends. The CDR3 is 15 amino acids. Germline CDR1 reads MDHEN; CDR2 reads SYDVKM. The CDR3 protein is CASRPGTFMNTEAFF. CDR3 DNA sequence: TGTGCCAGCAGACCCGGGACTTTCATGAACACTGAAGCTTTCTTT.

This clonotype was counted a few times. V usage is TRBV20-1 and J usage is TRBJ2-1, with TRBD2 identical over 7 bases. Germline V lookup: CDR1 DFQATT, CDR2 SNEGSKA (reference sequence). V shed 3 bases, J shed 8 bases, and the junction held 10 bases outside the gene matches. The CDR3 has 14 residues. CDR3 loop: CSASYASRGDEQFF. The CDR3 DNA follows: TGCAGTGCTAGTTACGCCTCTCGGGGGGATGAGCAGTTCTTC.